A selection of T cell receptor beta chains follows, all from one sample in a study of blood T cells in healthy people across ages. TCRdb re-called the 5' RACE reads with MiXCR, one entry per CDR3 protein. The sample shows a few hundred thousand distinct CDR3 sequences, 52% of them seen only once. The sample consisted of blood. These receptor sequences come from a man aged 55 to 70 in good health. Both conserved end residues are trimmed from each CDR3. Each record gives: V gene, J gene, CDR3 length, CDR3 protein.

>TRBV6-5|TRBJ2-1|14
ASSRTPQGNYNEQF
>TRBV20-1|TRBJ1-1|12
SALDRGRDTEAF
>TRBV20-1|TRBJ2-1|12
SAFLAGGLNEQF
>TRBV7-9|-|10
ASRDLGETQY
>TRBV13|TRBJ2-3|13
ASSTRDLGADTQY
>TRBV29-1|TRBJ2-5|8
SAHSGNVY
>TRBV12-3/TRBV12-4|-|13
ASSPGDTKAYEQY
>TRBV7-2|TRBJ1-4|13
ASSPGTGAREKLF
>TRBV5-1|TRBJ2-6|14
ASSLGGGSGANVLT
>TRBV20-1|TRBJ2-1|11
SARGGRQGEQF
>TRBV30|TRBJ1-2|9
AWSWSGGYT
>TRBV20-1|TRBJ1-1|9
SAKKGAEAF
>TRBV4-2|TRBJ2-5|12
ASSPPRAQETQY
>TRBV7-9|-|12
ASSLSGSGGEQY
>TRBV25-1|-|11
ASSAGYGGEQY
>TRBV7-2|TRBJ2-7|15
ASSLASPGLAGDEQY
>TRBV7-4|TRBJ1-2|10
ASSLGTAGYT
>TRBV3-1|TRBJ2-5|12
ASSFSGSQETQY
>TRBV18|TRBJ2-5|12
ASSPRQATETQY
>TRBV27|-|13
ASSLTTGSPETQY
>TRBV12-3/TRBV12-4|TRBJ2-7|10
ASSLFGRGEY
>TRBV7-2|TRBJ1-1|10
ASSATGIEAF
>TRBV6-2/TRBV6-3|TRBJ2-3|16
ASIRGRGVTSSPDTQY
>TRBV30|TRBJ1-6|12
AWSVLSGASPLH
>TRBV4-2|TRBJ2-5|12
ASSQDTRGETQY
>TRBV6-6|TRBJ2-5|12
ASSPQDYRETQY
>TRBV7-9|TRBJ1-2|17
ASSPGTGDILLLNYGYT
>TRBV12-3/TRBV12-4|TRBJ2-3|12
ASSLGQPGRYAY
>TRBV6-2/TRBV6-3|TRBJ2-3|10
ASTRGTPAQY
>TRBV4-2|TRBJ2-1|14
ASSQDFAGGGNEQF
>TRBV10-2|TRBJ2-7|12
ASRVGTGGYEQY
>TRBV24-1|TRBJ2-1|14
ATSDPGTDDYNEQF
>TRBV7-9|TRBJ2-3|12
ATVGWRGTDTQY
>TRBV2|TRBJ2-1|12
ASGREEISNEQF
>TRBV20-1|TRBJ2-7|13
SARDTSQALYEQY
>TRBV15|TRBJ2-1|13
ATSDRLAGGNEQF
>TRBV20-1|TRBJ2-7|12
SAQNGQGIHEQY
>TRBV20-1|TRBJ1-2|12
SASRDTVGYGYT
>TRBV7-2|TRBJ2-7|11
ASSANLRLEQY
>TRBV16|TRBJ2-7|15
ASSPRPSVKSSYEQY
>TRBV10-3|-|12
AISGEGVKNEQY
>TRBV20-1|TRBJ2-7|12
SAFVAGKPYEQY
>TRBV5-6|TRBJ1-1|13
ASSLRGRARSGAF
>TRBV12-3/TRBV12-4|TRBJ1-4|11
ASSSGFWEKLF
>TRBV7-8|TRBJ2-4|14
ASSLRVREAKNIQY